The source of this T cell receptor (beta chain) is a study of CD8 T cells in Susac syndrome. The RNA, about 0.5 to 1 ug, was put through reverse transcription using random hexamers. An immunoSEQ multiplex PCR generated amplified TCR beta CDR3 products spanning 54 Vbeta and 13 Jbeta. TCRdb ran MiXCR on the immunoSEQ multiplex PCR reads and lists one entry per CDR3 protein. The table includes roughly 120,000 distinct CDR3 sequences, around 94% detected once. Germline lookup yields CDR1 SGHNT and CDR2 YYREEE (reference sequence). This CDR3 is 14 amino acids long. V lost 1 base to trimming and J lost 6 bases, with 12 bases between them. TCR beta sequencing covered blood CD8+ and CD4+ T cells. Negative isolation was used for CD8+ and CD4+ T cells, and FACS enrichment was applied to TEMRA cells.

Sequenced: CD4+ T cells from PBMCs. This chain links TRBV5-4 with TRBJ2-3, with unresolved D. This receptor was obtained from a human donor with multiple sclerosis. CDR3 nucleotides: TGTGCCAGCAGCTTGAGTACAGCCTGGGATACGCAGTATTTT. This encodes CASSLSTAWDTQYF.